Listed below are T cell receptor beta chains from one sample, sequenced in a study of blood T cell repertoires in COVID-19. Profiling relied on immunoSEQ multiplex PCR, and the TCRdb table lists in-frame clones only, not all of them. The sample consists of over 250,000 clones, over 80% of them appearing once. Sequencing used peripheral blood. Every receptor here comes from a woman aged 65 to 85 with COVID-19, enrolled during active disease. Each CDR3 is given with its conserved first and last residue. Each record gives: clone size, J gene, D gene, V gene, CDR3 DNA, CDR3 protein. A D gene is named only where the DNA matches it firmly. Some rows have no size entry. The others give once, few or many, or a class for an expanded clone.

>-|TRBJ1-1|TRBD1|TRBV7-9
TGTGCCAGCAGCCCCCCGGGACAGGGGATGAACACTGAAGCTTTCTTT
CASSPPGQGMNTEAFF
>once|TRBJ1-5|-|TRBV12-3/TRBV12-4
TGTGCCAGCAGTTTGACAGTCGGTGGAACCCAGCATTTT
CASSLTVGGTQHF
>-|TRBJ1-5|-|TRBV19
TGTGCCAGTAGTCAGAGCAATCAGCCCCAGCATTTT
CASSQSNQPQHF
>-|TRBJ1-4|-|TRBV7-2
TGTGCCAGCAGCTCTGGGCAGATTAATGAAAAACTGTTTTTT
CASSSGQINEKLFF
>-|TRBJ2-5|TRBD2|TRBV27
TGTGCCAGCAGTATAGCGGGAGGAGGAAAGACCCAGTACTTC
CASSIAGGGKTQYF
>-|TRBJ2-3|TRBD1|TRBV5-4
TGTGCCAGCAGCGACGGGACAGGGGGAGTTACAGATACGCAGTATTTT
CASSDGTGGVTDTQYF
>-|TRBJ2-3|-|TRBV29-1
TGCAGCGTTGACGGGACTAGCACAGATACGCAGTATTTT
CSVDGTSTDTQYF
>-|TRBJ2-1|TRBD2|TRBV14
TGTGCCAGCAGACTCAGCGGGAGGTCCTACAATGAGCAGTTCTTC
CASRLSGRSYNEQFF
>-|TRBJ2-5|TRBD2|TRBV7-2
TGTGCCAGCAGCTCGGGACTAGCGGAGACCCAGTACTTC
CASSSGLAETQYF
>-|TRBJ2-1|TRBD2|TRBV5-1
TGCGCCAGCTCTCTGGGTAGCGGGAGATACAATGAGCAGTTCTTC
CASSLGSGRYNEQFF
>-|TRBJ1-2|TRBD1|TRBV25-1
TGTGCCAGCAGTCAACAGGGGGCGAGGGATGGCTACACCTTC
CASSQQGARDGYTF
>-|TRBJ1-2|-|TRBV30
TGTGCCTGGGGGGAGAGGGACTATGGCTACACCTTC
CAWGERDYGYTF
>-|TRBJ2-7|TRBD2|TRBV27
TGTGCCAGCAGTTCCCGGACTAGCGGGAGGGCTACCTACGAGCAGTACTTC
CASSSRTSGRATYEQYF
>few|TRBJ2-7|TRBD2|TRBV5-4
TGTGCCAGCAGCTCCGGACTAGCGGGAGACGAGCAGTACTTC
CASSSGLAGDEQYF
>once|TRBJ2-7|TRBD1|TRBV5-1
TGCGCCAGCAGCTCCGGACAGGGGGTAAACGAGCAGTACTTC
CASSSGQGVNEQYF
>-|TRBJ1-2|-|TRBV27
TGTGCCAGCAGTTCCGGATCCAGGGGCTATGGCTACACCTTC
CASSSGSRGYGYTF
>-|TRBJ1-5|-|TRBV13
TGTGCCAGCAGCTTAGGAGGGGCAAATCAGCCCCAGCATTTT
CASSLGGANQPQHF